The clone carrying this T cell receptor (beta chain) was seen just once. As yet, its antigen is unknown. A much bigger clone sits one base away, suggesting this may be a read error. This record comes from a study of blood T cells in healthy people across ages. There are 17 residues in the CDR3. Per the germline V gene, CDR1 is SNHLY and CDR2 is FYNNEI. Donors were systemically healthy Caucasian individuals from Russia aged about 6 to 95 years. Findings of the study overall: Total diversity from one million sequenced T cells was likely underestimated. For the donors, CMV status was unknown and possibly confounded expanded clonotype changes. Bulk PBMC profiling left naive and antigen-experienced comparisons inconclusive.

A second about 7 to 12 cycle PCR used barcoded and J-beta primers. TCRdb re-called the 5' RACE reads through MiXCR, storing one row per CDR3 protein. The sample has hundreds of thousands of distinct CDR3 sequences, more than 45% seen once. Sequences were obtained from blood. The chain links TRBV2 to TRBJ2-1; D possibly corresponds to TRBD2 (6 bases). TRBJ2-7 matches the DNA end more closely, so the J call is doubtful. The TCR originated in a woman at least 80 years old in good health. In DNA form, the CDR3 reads TGTGCCAGCAGCTGGGATCCCTTGAGGGACTCCTACAATGAGCAGTACTTC. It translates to CASSWDPLRDSYNEQYF.